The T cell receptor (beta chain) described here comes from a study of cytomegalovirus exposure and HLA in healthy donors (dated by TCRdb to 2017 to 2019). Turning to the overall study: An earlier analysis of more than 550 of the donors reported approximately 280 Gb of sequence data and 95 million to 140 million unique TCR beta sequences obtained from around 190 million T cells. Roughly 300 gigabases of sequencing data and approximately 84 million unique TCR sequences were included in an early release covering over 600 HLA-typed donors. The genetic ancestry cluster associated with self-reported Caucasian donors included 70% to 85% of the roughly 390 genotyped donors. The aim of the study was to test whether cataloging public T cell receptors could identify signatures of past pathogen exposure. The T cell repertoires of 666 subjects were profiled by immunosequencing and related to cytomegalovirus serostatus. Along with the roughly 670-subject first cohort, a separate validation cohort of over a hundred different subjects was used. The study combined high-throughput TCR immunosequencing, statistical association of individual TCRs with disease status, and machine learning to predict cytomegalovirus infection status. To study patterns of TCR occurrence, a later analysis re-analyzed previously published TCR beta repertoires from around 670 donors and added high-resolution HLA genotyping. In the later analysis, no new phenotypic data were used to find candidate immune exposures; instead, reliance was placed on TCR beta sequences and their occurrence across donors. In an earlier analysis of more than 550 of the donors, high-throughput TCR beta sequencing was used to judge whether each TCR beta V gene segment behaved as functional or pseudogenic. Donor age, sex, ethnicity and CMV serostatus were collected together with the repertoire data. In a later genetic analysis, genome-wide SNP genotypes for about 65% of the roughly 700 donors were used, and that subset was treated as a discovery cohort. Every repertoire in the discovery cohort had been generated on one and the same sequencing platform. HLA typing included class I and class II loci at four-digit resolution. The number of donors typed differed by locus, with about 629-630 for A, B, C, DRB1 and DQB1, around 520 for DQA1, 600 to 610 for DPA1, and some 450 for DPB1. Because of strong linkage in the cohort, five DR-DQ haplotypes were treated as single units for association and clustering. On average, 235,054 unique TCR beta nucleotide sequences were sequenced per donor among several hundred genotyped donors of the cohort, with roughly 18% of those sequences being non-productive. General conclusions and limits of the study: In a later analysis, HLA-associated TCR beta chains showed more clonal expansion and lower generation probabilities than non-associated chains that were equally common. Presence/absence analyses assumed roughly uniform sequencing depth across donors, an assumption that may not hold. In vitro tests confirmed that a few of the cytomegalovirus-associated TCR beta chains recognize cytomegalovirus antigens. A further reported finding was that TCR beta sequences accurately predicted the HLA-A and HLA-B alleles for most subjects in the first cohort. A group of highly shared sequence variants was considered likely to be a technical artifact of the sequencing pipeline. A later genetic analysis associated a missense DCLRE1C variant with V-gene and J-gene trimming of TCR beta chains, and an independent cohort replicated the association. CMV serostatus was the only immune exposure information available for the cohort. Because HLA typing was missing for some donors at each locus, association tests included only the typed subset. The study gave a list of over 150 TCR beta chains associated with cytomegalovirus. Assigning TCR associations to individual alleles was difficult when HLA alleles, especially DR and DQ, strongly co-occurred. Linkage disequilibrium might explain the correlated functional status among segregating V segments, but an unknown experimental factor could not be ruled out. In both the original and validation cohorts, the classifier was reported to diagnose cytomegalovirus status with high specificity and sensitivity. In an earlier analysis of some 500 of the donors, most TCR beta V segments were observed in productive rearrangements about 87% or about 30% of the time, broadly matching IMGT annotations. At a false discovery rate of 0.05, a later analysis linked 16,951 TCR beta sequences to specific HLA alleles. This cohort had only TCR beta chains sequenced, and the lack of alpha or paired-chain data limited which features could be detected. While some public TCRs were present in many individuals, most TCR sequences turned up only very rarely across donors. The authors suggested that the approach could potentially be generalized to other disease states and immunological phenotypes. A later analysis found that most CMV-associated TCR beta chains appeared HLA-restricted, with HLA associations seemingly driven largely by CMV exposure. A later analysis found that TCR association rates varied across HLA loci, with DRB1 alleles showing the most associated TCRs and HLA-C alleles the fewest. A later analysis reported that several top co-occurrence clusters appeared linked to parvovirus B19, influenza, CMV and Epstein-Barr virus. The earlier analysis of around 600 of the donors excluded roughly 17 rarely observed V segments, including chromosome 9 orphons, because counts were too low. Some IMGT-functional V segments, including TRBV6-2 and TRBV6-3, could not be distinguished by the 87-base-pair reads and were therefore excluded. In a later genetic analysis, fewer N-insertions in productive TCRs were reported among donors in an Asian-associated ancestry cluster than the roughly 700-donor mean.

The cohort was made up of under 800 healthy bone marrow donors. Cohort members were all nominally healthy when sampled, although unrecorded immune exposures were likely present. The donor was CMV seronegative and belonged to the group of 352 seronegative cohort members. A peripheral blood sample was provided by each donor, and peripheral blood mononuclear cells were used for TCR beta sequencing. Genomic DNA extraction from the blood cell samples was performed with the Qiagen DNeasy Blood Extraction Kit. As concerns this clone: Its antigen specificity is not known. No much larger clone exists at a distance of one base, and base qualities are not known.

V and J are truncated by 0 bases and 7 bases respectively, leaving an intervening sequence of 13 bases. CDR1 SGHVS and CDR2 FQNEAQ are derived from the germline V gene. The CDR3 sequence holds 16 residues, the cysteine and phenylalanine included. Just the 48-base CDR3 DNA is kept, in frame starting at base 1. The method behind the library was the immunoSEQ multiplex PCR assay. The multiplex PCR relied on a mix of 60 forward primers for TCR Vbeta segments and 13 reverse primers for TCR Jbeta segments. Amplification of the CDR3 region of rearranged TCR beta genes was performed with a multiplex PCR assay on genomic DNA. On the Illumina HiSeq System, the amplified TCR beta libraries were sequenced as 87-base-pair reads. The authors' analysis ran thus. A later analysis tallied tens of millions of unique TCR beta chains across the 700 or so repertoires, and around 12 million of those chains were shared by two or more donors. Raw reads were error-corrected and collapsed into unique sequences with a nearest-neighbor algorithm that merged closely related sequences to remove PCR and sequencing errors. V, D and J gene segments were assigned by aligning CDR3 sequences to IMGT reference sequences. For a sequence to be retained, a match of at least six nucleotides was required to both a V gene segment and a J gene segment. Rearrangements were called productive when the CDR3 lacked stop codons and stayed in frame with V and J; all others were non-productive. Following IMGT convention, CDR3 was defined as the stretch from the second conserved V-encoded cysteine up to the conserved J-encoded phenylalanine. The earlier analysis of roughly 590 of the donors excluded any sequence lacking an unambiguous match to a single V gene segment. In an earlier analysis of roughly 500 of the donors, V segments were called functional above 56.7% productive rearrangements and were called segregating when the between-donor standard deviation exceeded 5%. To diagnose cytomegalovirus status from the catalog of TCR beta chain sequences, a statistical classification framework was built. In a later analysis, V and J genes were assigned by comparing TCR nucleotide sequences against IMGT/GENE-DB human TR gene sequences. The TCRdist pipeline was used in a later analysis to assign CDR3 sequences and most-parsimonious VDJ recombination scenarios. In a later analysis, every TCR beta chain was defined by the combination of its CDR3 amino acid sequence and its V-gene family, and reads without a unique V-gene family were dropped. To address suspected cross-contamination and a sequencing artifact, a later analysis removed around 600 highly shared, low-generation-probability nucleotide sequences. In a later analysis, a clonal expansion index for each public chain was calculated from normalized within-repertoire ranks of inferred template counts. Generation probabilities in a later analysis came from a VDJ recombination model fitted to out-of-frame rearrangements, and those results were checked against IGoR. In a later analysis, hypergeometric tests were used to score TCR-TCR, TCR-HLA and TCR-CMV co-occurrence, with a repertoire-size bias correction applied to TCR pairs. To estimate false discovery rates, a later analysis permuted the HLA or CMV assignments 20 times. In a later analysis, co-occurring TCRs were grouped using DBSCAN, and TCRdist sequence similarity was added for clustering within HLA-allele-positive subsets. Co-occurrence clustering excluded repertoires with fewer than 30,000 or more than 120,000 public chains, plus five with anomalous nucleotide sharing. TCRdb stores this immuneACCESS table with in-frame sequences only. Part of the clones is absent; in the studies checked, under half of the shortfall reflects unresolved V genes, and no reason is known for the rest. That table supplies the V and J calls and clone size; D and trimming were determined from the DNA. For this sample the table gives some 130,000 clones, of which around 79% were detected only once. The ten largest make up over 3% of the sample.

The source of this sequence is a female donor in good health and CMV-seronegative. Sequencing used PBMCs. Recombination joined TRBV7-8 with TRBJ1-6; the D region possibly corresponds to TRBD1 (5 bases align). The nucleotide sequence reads TGTGCCAGCAGCTTAGCTTGGGGGGTACAAAATTCACCCCTCCACTTT. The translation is CASSLAWGVQNSPLHF.